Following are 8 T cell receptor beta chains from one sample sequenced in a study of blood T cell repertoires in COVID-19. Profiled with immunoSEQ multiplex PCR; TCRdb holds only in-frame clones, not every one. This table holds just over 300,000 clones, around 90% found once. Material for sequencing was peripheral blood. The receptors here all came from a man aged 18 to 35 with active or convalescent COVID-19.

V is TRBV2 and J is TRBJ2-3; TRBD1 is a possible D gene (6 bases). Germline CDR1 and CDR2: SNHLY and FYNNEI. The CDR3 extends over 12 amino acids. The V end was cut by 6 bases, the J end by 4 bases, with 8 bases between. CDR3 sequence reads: CASSWTADTQYF. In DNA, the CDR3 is TGTGCCAGCAGCTGGACAGCAGATACGCAGTATTTT.

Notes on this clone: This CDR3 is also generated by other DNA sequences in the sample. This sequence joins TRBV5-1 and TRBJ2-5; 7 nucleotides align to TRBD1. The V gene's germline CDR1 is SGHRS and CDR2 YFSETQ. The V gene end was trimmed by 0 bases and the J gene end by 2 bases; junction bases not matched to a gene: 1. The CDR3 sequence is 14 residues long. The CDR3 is CASSLAGGQETQYF. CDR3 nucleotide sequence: TGCGCCAGCAGCTTGGCAGGGGGTCAAGAGACCCAGTACTTC.

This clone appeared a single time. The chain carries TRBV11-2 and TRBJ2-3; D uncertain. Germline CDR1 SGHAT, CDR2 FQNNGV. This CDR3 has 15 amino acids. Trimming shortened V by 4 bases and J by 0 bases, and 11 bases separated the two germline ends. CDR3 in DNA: TGTGCCAGCAGCTACACTACCCCGAGCACAGATACGCAGTATTTT. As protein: CASSYTTPSTDTQYF.

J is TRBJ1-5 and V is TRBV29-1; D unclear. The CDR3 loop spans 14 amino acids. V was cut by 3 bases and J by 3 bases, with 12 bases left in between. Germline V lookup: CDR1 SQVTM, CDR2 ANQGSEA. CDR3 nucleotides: TGCAGCGTTGACGGAGGGTTTAACAATCAGCCCCAGCATTTT. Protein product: CSVDGGFNNQPQHF.

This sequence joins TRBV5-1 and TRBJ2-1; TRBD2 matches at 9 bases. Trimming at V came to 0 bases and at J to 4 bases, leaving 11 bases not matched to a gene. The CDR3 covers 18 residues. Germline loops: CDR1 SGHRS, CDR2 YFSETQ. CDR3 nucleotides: TGCGCCAGCAGCTTGGCCGTGGCTAGCGGGATTGTTTACAATGAGCAGTTCTTC. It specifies CASSLAVASGIVYNEQFF.

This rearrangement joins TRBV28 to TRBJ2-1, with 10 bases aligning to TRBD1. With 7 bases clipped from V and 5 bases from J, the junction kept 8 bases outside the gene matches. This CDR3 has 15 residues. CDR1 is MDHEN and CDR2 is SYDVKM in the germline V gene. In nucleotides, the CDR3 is TGTGCCAGCATTCTCCGGGACAGGGGCCACAATGAGCAGTTCTTC. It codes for CASILRDRGHNEQFF.

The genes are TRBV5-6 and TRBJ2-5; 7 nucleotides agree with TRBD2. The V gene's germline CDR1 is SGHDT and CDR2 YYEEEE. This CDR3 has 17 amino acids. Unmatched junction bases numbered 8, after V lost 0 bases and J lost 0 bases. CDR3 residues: CASSLGTRQTYQETQYF. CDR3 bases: TGTGCCAGCAGCTTGGGGACTAGGCAGACGTACCAAGAGACCCAGTACTTC.

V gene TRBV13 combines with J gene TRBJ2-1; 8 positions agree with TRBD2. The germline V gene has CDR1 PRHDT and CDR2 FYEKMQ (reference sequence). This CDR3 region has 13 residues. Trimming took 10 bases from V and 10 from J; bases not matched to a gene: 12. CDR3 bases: TGTGCCACCCGAATCCAGACTAGCGAAGAGCAGTTCTTC. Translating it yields CATRIQTSEEQFF.